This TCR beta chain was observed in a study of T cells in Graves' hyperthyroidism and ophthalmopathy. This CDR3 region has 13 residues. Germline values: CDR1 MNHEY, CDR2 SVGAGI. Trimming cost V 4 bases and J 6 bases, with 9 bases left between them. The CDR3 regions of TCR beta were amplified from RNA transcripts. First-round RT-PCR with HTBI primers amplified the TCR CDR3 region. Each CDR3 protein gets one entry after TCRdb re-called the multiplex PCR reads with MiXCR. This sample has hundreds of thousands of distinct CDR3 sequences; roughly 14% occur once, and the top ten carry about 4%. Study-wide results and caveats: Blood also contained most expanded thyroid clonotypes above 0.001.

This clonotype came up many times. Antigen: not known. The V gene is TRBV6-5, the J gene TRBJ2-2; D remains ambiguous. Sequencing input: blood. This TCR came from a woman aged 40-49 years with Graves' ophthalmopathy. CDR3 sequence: CASSSFSAGELFF. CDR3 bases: TGTGCCAGCAGTTCTTTCAGCGCCGGGGAGCTGTTTTTT.